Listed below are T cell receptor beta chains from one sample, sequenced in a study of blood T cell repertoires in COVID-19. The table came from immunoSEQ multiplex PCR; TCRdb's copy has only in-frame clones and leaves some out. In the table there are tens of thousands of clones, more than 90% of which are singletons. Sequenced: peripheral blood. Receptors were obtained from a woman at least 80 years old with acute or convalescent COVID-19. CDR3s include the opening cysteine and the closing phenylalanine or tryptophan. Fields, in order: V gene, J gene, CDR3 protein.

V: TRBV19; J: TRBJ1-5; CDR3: CASNGRNQPQHF
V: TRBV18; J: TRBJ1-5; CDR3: CASSPVNEDQPQHF
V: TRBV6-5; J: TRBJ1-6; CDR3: CATSTGGNSPLHF
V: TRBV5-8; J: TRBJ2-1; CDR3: CASTRRAASSGSEQFF
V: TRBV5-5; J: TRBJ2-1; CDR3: CASTLLWDSSYNEQFF
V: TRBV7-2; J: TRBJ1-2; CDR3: CASSVGQTGVYGYTF
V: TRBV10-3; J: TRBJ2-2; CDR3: CAISELAGGLFAGELFF
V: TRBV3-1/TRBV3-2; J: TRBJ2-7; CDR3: CASSRDWNEQYF
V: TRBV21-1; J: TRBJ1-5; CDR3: CASSIRTGLRQPQHF
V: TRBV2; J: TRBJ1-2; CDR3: CASSRGQTNYGYTF
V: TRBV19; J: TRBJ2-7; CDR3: CASSMAQGSSYEQYF
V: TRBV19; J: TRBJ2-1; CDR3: CASSMPAGEIWSNEQFF
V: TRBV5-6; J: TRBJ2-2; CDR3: CASSLLGLTGELFF
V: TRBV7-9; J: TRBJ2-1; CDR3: CASSPLLAGGIVYEQFF
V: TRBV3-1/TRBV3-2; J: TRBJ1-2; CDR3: CASRKIEFLSCGYTF
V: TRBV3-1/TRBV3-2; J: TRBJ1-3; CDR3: CASSQGGSGNTIYF
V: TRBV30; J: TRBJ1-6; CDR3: CAWTGGQSPLHF
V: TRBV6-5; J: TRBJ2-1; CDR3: CASSPLDRLNEQFF
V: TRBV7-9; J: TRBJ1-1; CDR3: CASSIRATGGNTEAFF
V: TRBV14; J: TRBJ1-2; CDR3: CASSQDGVYGYTF
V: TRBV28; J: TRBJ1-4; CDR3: CASSSRGHREKLFF
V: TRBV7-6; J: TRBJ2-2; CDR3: CASIRDSANTGELFF
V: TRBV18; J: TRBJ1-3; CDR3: CASSPRTAASSGNTIYF
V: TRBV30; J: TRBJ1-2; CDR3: CAWSVRAPRGTNYGYTF
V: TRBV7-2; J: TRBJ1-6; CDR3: CASSPDRTNSPLHF
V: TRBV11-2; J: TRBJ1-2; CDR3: CASSPVWRDGDYGYTF
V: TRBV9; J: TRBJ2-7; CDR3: CASSTPRGSSSYEQYF
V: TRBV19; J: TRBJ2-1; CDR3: CASSPTPLAGGGEQFF
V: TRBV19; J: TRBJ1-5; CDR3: CASRRENSNQPQHF
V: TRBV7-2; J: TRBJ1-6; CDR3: CASSTGQSNSPLHF
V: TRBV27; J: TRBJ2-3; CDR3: CASSLTGWTDTQYF
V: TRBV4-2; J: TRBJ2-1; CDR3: CASSPLRFGREDPYNEQFF
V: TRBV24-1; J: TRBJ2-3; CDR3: CATRAGQGYTDTQYF
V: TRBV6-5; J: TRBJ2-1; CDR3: CASSKRLERFDEQFF
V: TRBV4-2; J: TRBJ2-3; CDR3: CASSQEVLAGVDTQYF
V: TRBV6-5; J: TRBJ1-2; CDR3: CATPREFGYGYTF
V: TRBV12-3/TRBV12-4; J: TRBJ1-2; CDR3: CASRGDRLDGYTF
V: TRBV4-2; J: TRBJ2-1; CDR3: CASSQWGTTQFF
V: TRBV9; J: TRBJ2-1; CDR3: CASSEGGTGGPLSDEQFF
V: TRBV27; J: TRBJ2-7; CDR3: CASSGAGGNYEQYF
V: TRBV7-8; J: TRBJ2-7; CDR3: CASSLGTGYTYEQYF
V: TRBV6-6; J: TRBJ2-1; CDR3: CASSRYPDRGRGNEQFF